Listed below are T cell receptor beta chains from one sample, sequenced in a study of regulatory T cells in long-lasting Graves disease. TCRdb passed the multiplex PCR reads through MiXCR, listing each CDR3 protein once. The sample includes about half a million distinct CDR3 sequences, around 12% of them seen just once. These data also formed part of another study, on T cells in Graves' hyperthyroidism and ophthalmopathy.

Here the sequenced sample was peripheral blood mononuclear cells (PBMCs), taken at new diagnosis, from a patient treated with antithyroid drugs. The receptors shown here come from a woman aged 25 to 39 with Graves disease. CDR3s include the opening cysteine and the closing phenylalanine or tryptophan. The D gene is left open where the match is weak. Only part of the rows carry a size: once, few, many, or a class if the clone is expanded.

D,length,J,size,V,DNA,CDR3
TRBD1,15,TRBJ1-6,many,TRBV12-3/TRBV12-4,TGTGCCAGCAGAGCCAGGGGGTCTGGGAATTCACCCCTCCACTTT,CASRARGSGNSPLHF
TRBD1,13,TRBJ2-7,.,TRBV15,TGTGCCACCAGCCCAGGGGGTCCGGCCGAGCAGTACTTC,CATSPGGPAEQYF
TRBD2,15,TRBJ2-1,many,TRBV10-3,TGTGCCATCAGTCAACTCGCGGGAGATAGTAATGAGCAGTTCTTC,CAISQLAGDSNEQFF
.,15,TRBJ2-1,.,TRBV4-3,TGCGCCAGCAGCCAAGGGATTAGCTCCTACAATGAGCAGTTCTTC,CASSQGISSYNEQFF
TRBD2,16,TRBJ2-2,.,TRBV18,TGTGCCAGCTCACCACCGGGACGGGAGGCCACCGGGGAGCTGTTTTTT,CASSPPGREATGELFF
TRBD2,17,TRBJ2-3,many,TRBV12-3/TRBV12-4,TGTGCCAGCAGTGAAGCCGGGACTAGCGGGAGCGCAGATACGCAGTATTTT,CASSEAGTSGSADTQYF
TRBD1,13,TRBJ1-1,.,TRBV2,TGTGCCAGCAATGACAGGGGAGGTATGGAAGCTTTCTTT,CASNDRGGMEAFF
.,16,TRBJ1-1,many,TRBV12-5,TGTGCTAGTGGTTTGGCCTCGGGGGGGTGGGCCACTGAAGCTTTCTTT,CASGLASGGWATEAFF
TRBD1,18,TRBJ1-2,many,TRBV6-5,TGTGCCAGCAGTTACTCGATGGGACAGGGTAACATATACTATGGCTACACCTTC,CASSYSMGQGNIYYGYTF
TRBD2,15,TRBJ2-4,many,TRBV19,TGTGCCAGTAGTACAGGACTAGCGGGAGTAAACATTCAGTACTTC,CASSTGLAGVNIQYF
TRBD1,15,TRBJ2-3,many,TRBV9,TGTGCCAGCAGCTCGTATGGACAGGGGGCAGATACGCAGTATTTT,CASSSYGQGADTQYF
.,14,TRBJ2-2,.,TRBV12-3/TRBV12-4,TGTGCCAGCAGCCCCAGGCTAAGGGTGGAGGAGCTGTTTTTT,CASSPRLRVEELFF
.,13,TRBJ2-5,many,TRBV18,TGTGCCAGCTCACCACAGTACCAAGAGACCCAGTACTTC,CASSPQYQETQYF
TRBD1,15,TRBJ2-5,many,TRBV2,TGTGCCAGCAGTCTAGAACAGGGGCAGTGGGAGACCCAGTACTTC,CASSLEQGQWETQYF
TRBD1,15,TRBJ2-5,.,TRBV7-9,TGTGCCAGCAGCCTTCGGACAGGGACCCAAGAGACCCAGTACTTC,CASSLRTGTQETQYF
.,15,TRBJ2-5,many,TRBV24-1,TGTGCCACCAGTGACCCGGGGGTTGAGGGAGAGACCCAGTACTTC,CATSDPGVEGETQYF
.,11,TRBJ1-2,many,TRBV2,TGTGCCAGCAGTGAAATCTATGGCTACACCTTC,CASSEIYGYTF
.,14,TRBJ2-1,many,TRBV12-3/TRBV12-4,TGTGCCAGCAGGACGCGGGATACAAACAATGAGCAGTTCTTC,CASRTRDTNNEQFF
TRBD1,15,TRBJ1-4,many,TRBV19,TGTGCCAGCAGCCTGACAGGGACAACTAATGAAAAACTGTTTTTT,CASSLTGTTNEKLFF
TRBD2,16,TRBJ2-1,many,TRBV27,TGTGCCAGCAGTTTCGTGTTAGCGGGCTCCTACAATGAGCAGTTCTTC,CASSFVLAGSYNEQFF
TRBD2,15,TRBJ2-1,.,TRBV2,TGTGCCAGCAGTGAGGAGGCTAGCGGGAACTATGAGCAGTTCTTC,CASSEEASGNYEQFF
.,14,TRBJ1-5,few,TRBV7-2,TGTGCCAGCAGCAACAGGCAGGGCAATCAGCCCCAGCATTTT,CASSNRQGNQPQHF
TRBD2,14,TRBJ2-7,.,TRBV5-4,TGTGCCAGCAGCTCTTCTAGCGGGAGCCACGAGCAGTACTTC,CASSSSSGSHEQYF
.,16,TRBJ2-1,many,TRBV24-1,TGTGCCACCAGTGTAGGTGGGAGCCCTAGCTACAATGAGCAGTTCTTC,CATSVGGSPSYNEQFF
.,17,TRBJ2-1,few,TRBV7-2,TGTGCCAGCAGCCGGGGGTCCCCTCGGAGTGGGGACAATGAGCAGTTCTTC,CASSRGSPRSGDNEQFF
TRBD2,14,TRBJ2-1,many,TRBV7-9,TGTGCCAGCCTAGTGCGGGAGTCCTTGAATGAGCAGTTCTTC,CASLVRESLNEQFF
TRBD1,16,TRBJ2-1,.,TRBV13,TGTGCCAGCAGCAACCGGGGGGACAGGGGGCCCACAGGGCAGTTCTTC,CASSNRGDRGPTGQFF
.,12,TRBJ1-2,many,TRBV30,TGTGCCTGGGCCAGGGGATACTATGGCTACACCTTC,CAWARGYYGYTF
.,12,TRBJ1-1,.,TRBV29-1,TGCAGCGTTGAACATGGAGGCACTGAAGCTTTCTTT,CSVEHGGTEAFF
TRBD1,15,TRBJ2-1,many,TRBV3-1,TGTGCCAGCAGCCGTAGGGACAGGGACGACAATGAGCAGTTCTTC,CASSRRDRDDNEQFF
.,13,TRBJ2-3,.,TRBV9,TGTGCCAGCAGCGAGCGGAGCACAGATACGCAGTATTTT,CASSERSTDTQYF
TRBD2,14,TRBJ2-3,many,TRBV2,TGTGCCAGCAGTGATAGACTAGCGGGAGGGCCTCCGTATTTT,CASSDRLAGGPPYF
.,11,TRBJ2-7,many,TRBV3-1,TGTGCCAGCAGCCAAGCGCGCGAGCAGTACTTC,CASSQAREQYF
TRBD2,15,TRBJ2-1,many,TRBV2,TGTGCCAGCTCTGAAGCGGGAGGAGCTATCAATGAGCAGTTCTTC,CASSEAGGAINEQFF
.,14,TRBJ1-1,.,TRBV20-1,TGCAGTGCTAGAAGGTCGGGCTTAAACACTGAAGCTTTCTTT,CSARRSGLNTEAFF
TRBD1,15,TRBJ2-5,many,TRBV10-3,TGTGCCATCAGCGACAGGGACCTGTACCAAGAGACCCAGTACTTC,CAISDRDLYQETQYF
.,17,TRBJ2-3,.,TRBV6-5,TGTGCCAGCAGTTACAGAATGGGCGGTGAATTTGCAGATACGCAGTATTTT,CASSYRMGGEFADTQYF
TRBD2,15,TRBJ2-7,many,TRBV6-5,TGTGCCAGCAGTTACTCGGTAGCGGGATCCTACGAGCAGTACTTC,CASSYSVAGSYEQYF
TRBD2,16,TRBJ2-1,many,TRBV11-2,TGTGCCAGCAGCTTGGGGACTAGCGGGTCGGGAAATGAGCAGTTCTTC,CASSLGTSGSGNEQFF
TRBD2,15,TRBJ2-7,few,TRBV3-1,TGTGCCAGCAGCCCACTAGCGGCTACATCCTACGAGCAGTACTTC,CASSPLAATSYEQYF
TRBD1,14,TRBJ1-2,few,TRBV19,TGTGCCAGTAGTATAGCGGGACAGGGCTATGGCTACACCTTC,CASSIAGQGYGYTF
.,17,TRBJ2-2,few,TRBV18,TGTGCCAGCTCACCACCGCTAACTAGCCTGGACACCGGGGAGCTGTTTTTT,CASSPPLTSLDTGELFF
TRBD1,16,TRBJ1-3,few,TRBV5-1,TGCGCCAGCAGCCCAGGGACAGTAGCCTCTGGATACACCATATATTTT,CASSPGTVASGYTIYF
.,12,TRBJ2-7,many,TRBV5-1,TGCGCCAGCAGCGACCAGGGTGGCGAGCAGTACTTC,CASSDQGGEQYF
TRBD2,16,TRBJ2-5,many,TRBV12-3/TRBV12-4,TGTGCCAGCAGTTTCAGCGGCGGGAGGGCCCAAGAGACCCAGTACTTC,CASSFSGGRAQETQYF
.,14,TRBJ2-1,.,TRBV19,TGTGCCAGTCGGACCAGTACTTCCTACAATGAGCAGTTCTTC,CASRTSTSYNEQFF
.,13,TRBJ2-1,.,TRBV6-5,TGTGCCAGCAGTTACGGTACAGGGAATGAGCAGTTCTTC,CASSYGTGNEQFF
TRBD1,15,TRBJ2-7,many,TRBV27,TGTGCCAGCAGTACCACAGGGGGGTTCCCCTACGAGCAGTACTTC,CASSTTGGFPYEQYF
.,13,TRBJ1-1,many,TRBV6-1,TGTGCCAGCAGGCCGAGCGGGAACACTGAAGCTTTCTTT,CASRPSGNTEAFF
.,14,TRBJ2-2,many,TRBV6-2/TRBV6-3,TGTGCCAGCAGTTTTCAGGGCGGCACCGGGGAGCTGTTTTTT,CASSFQGGTGELFF
.,15,TRBJ2-1,many,TRBV2,TGTGCCAGCACCGGAGACTCTTCTACCTACAATGAGCAGTTCTTC,CASTGDSSTYNEQFF
.,14,TRBJ1-6,many,TRBV2,TGTGCCAGCAGTGACCGGGGCGATAATTCACCCCTCCACTTT,CASSDRGDNSPLHF
.,14,TRBJ2-3,.,TRBV10-1,TGCGCCAGCAGTAGTGGTAGCGGTCCAGATACGCAGTATTTT,CASSSGSGPDTQYF
TRBD1,15,TRBJ2-1,many,TRBV29-1,TGCAGCGTTGAAGCCGAAGGGGGCGCCTACAATGAGCAGTTCTTC,CSVEAEGGAYNEQFF